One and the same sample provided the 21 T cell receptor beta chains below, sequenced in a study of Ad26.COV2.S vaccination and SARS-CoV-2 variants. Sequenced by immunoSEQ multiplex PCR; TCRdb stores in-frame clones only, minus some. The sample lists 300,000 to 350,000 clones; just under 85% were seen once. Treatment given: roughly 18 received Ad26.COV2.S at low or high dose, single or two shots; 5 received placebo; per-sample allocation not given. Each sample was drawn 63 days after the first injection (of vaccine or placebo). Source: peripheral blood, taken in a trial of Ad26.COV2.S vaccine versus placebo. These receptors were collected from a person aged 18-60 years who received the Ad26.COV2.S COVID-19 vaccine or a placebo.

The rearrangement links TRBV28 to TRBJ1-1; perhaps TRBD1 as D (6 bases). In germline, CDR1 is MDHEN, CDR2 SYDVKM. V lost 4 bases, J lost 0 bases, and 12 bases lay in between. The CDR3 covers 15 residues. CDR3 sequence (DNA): TGTGCCAGCAGTTCCCCCGGACAGATGAACACTGAAGCTTTCTTT. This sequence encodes CASSSPGQMNTEAFF.

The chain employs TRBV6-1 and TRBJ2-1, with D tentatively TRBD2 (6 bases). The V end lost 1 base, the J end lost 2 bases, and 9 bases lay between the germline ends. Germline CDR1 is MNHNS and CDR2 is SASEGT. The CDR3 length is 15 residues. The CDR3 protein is CASSEVPGAYNEQFF. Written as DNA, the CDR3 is TGTGCCAGCAGTGAAGTCCCGGGGGCCTACAATGAGCAGTTCTTC.

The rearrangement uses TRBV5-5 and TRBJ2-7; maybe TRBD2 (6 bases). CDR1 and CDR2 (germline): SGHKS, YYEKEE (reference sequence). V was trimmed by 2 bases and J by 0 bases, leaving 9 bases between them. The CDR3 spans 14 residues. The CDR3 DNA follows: TGTGCCAGCAGCTTTTTGGGGGGCTCCTACGAGCAGTACTTC. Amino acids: CASSFLGGSYEQYF.

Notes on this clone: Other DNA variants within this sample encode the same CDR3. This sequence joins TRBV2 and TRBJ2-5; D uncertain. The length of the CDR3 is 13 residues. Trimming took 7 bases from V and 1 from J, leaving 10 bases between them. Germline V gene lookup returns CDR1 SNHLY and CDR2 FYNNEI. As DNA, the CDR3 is TGTGCCAGCATACGAGATAGCCAAGAGACCCAGTACTTC. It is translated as CASIRDSQETQYF.

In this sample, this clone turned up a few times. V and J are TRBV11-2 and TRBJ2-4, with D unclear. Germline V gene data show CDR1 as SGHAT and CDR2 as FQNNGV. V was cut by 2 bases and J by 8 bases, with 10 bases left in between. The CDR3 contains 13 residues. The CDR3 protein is CASSLLAADIQYF. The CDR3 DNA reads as TGTGCCAGCAGCTTACTCGCTGCGGACATTCAGTACTTC.

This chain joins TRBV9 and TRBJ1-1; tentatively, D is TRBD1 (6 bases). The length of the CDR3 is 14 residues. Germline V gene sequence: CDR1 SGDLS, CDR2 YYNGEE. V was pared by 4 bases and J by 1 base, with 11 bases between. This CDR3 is CASSIEQGNTEAFF. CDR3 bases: TGTGCCAGCAGCATTGAACAGGGGAACACTGAAGCTTTCTTT.

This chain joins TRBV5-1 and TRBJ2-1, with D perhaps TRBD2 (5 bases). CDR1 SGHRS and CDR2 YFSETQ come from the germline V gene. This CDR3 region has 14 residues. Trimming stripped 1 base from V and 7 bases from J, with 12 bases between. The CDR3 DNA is TGCGCCAGCAGCTTGCAGGCTAGCTTGAATGAGCAGTTCTTC. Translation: CASSLQASLNEQFF.

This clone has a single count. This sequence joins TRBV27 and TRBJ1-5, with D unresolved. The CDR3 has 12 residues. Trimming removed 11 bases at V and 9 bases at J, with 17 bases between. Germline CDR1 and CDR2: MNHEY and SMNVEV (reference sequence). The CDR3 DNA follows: TGTGCCTCCGAGTCCGGCGCTCCGCCCCAGCATTTT. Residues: CASESGAPPQHF.

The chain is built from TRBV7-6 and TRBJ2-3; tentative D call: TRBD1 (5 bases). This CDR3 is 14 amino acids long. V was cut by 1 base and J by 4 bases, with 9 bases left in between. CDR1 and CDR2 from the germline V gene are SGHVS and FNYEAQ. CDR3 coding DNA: TGTGCCAGCAGCTTAGGGCAGGGCGCAGATACGCAGTATTTT. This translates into CASSLGQGADTQYF.

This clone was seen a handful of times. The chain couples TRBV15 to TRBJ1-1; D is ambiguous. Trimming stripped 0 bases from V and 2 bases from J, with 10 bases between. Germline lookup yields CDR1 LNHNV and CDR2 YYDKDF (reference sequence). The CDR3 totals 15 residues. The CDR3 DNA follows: TGTGCCACCAGCAGAGACCGAACACCTAACACTGAAGCTTTCTTT. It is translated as CATSRDRTPNTEAFF.

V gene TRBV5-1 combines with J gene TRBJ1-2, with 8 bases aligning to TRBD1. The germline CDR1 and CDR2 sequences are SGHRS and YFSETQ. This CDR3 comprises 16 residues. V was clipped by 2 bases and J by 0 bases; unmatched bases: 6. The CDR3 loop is CASSFQGASANYGYTF. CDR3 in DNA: TGCGCCAGCAGCTTCCAGGGGGCGAGCGCTAACTATGGCTACACCTTC.

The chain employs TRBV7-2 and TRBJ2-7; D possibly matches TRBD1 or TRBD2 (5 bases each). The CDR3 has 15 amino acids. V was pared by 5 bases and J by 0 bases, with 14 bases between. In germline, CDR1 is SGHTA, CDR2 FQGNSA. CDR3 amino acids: CASSQTGAGSYEQYF. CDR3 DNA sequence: TGTGCCAGCAGCCAAACCGGGGCCGGCTCCTACGAGCAGTACTTC.

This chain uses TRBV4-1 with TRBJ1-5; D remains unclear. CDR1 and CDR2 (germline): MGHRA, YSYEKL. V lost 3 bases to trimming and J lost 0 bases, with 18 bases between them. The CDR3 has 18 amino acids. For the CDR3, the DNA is TGCGCCAGCAGCCACCCACCTATGACGGTATATAGCAATCAGCCCCAGCATTTT. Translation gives CASSHPPMTVYSNQPQHF.

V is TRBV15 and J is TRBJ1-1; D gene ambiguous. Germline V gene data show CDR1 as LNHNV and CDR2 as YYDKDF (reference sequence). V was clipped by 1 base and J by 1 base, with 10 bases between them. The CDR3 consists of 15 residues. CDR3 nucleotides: TGTGCCACCAGCAGAGGTGTCGACCCGAACACTGAAGCTTTCTTT. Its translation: CATSRGVDPNTEAFF.

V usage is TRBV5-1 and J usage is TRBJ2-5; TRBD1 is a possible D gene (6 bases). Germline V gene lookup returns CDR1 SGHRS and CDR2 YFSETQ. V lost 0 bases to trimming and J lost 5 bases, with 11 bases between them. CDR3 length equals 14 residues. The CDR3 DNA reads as TGCGCCAGCAGCTTGGAACAGGGTTTGGAGACCCAGTACTTC. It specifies CASSLEQGLETQYF.

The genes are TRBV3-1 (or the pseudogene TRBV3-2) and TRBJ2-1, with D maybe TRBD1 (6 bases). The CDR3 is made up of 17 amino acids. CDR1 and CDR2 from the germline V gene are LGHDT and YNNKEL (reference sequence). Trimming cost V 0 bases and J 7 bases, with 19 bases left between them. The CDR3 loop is CASSQDQGSGMGNEQFF. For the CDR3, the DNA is TGTGCCAGCAGCCAAGATCAGGGGAGTGGGATGGGGAATGAGCAGTTCTTC.

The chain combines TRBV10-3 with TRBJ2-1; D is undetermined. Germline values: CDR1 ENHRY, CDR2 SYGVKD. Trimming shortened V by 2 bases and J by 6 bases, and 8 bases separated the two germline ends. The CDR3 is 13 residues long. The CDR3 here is CAISEVGSNEQFF. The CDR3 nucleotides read TGTGCCATCAGTGAGGTTGGTAGCAATGAGCAGTTCTTC.

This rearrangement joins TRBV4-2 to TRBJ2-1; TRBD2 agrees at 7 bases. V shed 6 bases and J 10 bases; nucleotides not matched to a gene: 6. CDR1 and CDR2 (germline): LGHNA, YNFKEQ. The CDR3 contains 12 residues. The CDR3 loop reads CASSPGTIEQFF. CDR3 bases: TGTGCCAGCAGTCCCGGGACTATCGAGCAGTTCTTC.

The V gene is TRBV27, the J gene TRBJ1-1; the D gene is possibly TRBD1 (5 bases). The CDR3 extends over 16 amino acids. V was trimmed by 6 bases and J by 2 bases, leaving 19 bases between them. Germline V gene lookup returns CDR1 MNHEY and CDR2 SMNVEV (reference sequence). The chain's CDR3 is CASSRTGGGGNTEAFF. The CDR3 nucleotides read TGTGCCAGCAGCAGGACCGGGGGGGGAGGCAACACTGAAGCTTTCTTT.

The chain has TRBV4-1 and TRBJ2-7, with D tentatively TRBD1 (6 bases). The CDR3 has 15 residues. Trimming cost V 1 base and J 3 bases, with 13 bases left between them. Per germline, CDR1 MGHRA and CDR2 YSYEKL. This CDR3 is CASSQVGDIGYEQYF. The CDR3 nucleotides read TGCGCCAGCAGCCAAGTGGGGGACATAGGCTACGAGCAGTACTTC.

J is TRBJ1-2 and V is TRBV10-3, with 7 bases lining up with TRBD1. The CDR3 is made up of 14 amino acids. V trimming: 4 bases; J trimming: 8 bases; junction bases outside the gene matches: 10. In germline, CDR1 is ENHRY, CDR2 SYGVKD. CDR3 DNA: TGTGCCATCAGTGTTTTCGGACAGGTCCCCGGCTACACCTTC. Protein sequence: CAISVFGQVPGYTF.